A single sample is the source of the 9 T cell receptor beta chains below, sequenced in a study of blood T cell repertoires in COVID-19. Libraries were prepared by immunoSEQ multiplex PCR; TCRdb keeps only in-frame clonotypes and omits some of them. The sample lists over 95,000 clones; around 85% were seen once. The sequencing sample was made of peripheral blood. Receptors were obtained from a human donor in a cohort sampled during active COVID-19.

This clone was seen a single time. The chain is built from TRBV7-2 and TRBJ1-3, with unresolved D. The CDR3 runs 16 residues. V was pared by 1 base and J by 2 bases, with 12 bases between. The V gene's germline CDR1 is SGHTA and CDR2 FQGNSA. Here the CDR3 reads CASSLVSGVAGNTIYF. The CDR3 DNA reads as TGTGCCAGCAGCTTAGTTTCCGGGGTCGCTGGAAACACCATATATTTT.

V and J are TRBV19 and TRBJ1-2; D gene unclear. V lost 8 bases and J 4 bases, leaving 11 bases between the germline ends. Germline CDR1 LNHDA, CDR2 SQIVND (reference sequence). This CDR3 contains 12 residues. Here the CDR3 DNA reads TGTGCCAGTGCAGGAGGGAGCTATGGCTACACCTTC. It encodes CASAGGSYGYTF.

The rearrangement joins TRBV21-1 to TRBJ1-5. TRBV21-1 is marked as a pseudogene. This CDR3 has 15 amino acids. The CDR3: CASSKEAGSFQPQHF. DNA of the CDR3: TGTGCCAGCAGCAAAGAGGCGGGGTCTTTTCAGCCCCAGCATTTT.

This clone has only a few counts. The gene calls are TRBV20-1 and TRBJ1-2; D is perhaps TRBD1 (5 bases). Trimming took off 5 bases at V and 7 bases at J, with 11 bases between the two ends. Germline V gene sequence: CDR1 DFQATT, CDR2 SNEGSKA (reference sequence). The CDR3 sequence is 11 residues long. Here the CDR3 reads CSAALGGGYTF. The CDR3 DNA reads TGCAGTGCTGCACTGGGGGGTGGCTACACCTTC.

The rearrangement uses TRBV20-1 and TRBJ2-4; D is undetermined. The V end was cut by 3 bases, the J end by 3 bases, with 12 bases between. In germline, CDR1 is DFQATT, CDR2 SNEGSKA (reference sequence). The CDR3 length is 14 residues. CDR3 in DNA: TGCAGTGCTAGTCCTGGAGTCGACAAAAACATTCAGTACTTC. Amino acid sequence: CSASPGVDKNIQYF.

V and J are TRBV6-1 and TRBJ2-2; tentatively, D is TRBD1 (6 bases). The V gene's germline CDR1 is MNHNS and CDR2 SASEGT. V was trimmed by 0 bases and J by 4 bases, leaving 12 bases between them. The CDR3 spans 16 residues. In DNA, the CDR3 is TGTGCCAGCAGTGAAGCGCGAGGGACAAGCACCGGGGAGCTGTTTTTT. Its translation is CASSEARGTSTGELFF.

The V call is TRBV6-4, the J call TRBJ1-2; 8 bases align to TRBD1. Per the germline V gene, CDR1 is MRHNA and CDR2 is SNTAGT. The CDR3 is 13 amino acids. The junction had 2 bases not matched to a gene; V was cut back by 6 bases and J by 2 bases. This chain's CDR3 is CASSRTGNYGYTF. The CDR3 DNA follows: TGTGCCAGCAGCCGGACAGGGAACTATGGCTACACCTTC.

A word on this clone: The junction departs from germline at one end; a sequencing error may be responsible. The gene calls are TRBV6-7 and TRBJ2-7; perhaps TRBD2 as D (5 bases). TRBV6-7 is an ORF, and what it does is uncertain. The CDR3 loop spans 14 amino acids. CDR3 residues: CASSYSQYLACTFF. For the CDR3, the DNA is TGTGCCAGCAGTTACTCGCAGTACCTAGCCTGTACCTTTTTC.

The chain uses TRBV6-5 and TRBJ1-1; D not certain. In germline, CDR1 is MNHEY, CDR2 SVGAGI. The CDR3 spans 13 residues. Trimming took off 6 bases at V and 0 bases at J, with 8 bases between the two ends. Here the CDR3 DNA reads TGTGCCAGCAGCAAACAGCTGAACACTGAAGCTTTCTTT. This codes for CASSKQLNTEAFF.